This TCR beta chain was observed in a study of radiotherapy plus CTLA-4 blockade in lung cancer. Study overall: Disease control reached about 28%, with objective responses in over 15%. Study-level results: Early clonal dynamics of blood T cells, together with interferon-beta, were reported as the best response predictor. An expansion of tumor-derived TCR clones occurred in blood after radiotherapy plus ipilimumab.

Alongside CTLA-4 blockade with ipilimumab, patients with chemo-refractory metastatic non-small-cell lung cancer received focal radiation. This clone was seen once. The target antigen is unknown. Libraries were prepared by immunoSEQ multiplex PCR; TCRdb keeps only in-frame clonotypes and omits some of them. The sample contains tens of thousands of clones, around 80% of which appear only once. The sample here was peripheral blood, taken from a patient treated with radiotherapy plus ipilimumab. This receptor was identified in a human donor with non-small cell lung cancer who had stable disease on radiotherapy plus ipilimumab.

The CDR3 reads CATSRAAQIYNEQFF. CDR3 coding DNA: TGTGCCACCAGCAGAGCGGCGCAAATCTACAATGAGCAGTTCTTC. J is TRBJ2-1 and V is TRBV15, with unresolved D. The CDR3 has 15 residues. V was clipped by 1 base and J by 3 bases, with 10 bases between them. CDR1 is LNHNV and CDR2 is YYDKDF in the germline V gene (reference sequence). Full variable domain (missing parts from reference TRBV15 and TRBJ2-1): DAMVIQNPRYQVTQFGKPVTLSCSQTLNHNVMYWYQQKSSQAPKLLFHYYDKDFNNEADTPDNFQSRRPNTSFCFLDIRSPGLGDTAMYLCATSRAAQIYNEQFFGPGTRLTVL.